What follows describes a single T cell receptor (beta chain). Its antigen has not been determined. Base qualities are not recorded, but no much larger clone differs from it by a single base. The data were taken from a study of cytomegalovirus exposure and HLA in healthy donors (dated by TCRdb to 2016 to 2017). As for the study more broadly: In an earlier analysis of 587 of the donors, about 270 Gb of sequence data and some 100 million unique TCR beta sequences from roughly 180 million T cells were reported. Donor age, sex, ethnicity and CMV serostatus were collected together with the repertoire data. The aim of the study was to test whether cataloging public T cell receptors could identify signatures of past pathogen exposure. Using immunosequencing, the study profiled T cell repertoires from 550 to 750 subjects and related those repertoires to cytomegalovirus serostatus. A later analysis re-examined previously published TCR beta repertoires from just over 650 donors and added high-resolution HLA genotyping to investigate patterns of TCR occurrence. High-throughput TCR immunosequencing, statistical association of individual TCRs with disease status, and machine learning were combined to predict cytomegalovirus infection status. An earlier analysis of 450 to 750 of the donors used high-throughput TCR beta sequencing to judge whether each TCR beta V gene segment behaved as functional or pseudogenic. Rather than drawing on any new phenotypic data, the later analysis identified candidate immune exposures from TCR beta sequences and the way those sequences occurred across donors. An early release covering roughly 640 HLA-typed donors comprised about 300 gigabases of sequencing data and around 85 million unique TCR sequences. Because of strong linkage in the cohort, a few DR-DQ haplotypes were treated as single units for association and clustering. Among the approximately 430 genotyped donors, approximately 76% belonged to the genetic ancestry cluster associated with self-reported Caucasian donors. All discovery cohort repertoires had been generated using a single sequencing platform. Among several hundred genotyped donors of the cohort, an average of roughly 230,000 unique TCR beta nucleotide sequences was sequenced per donor, of which 15% to 20% were non-productive. Both class I and class II loci were covered by HLA typing, at four-digit resolution. Along with the roughly 670-subject first cohort, a separate validation cohort of 120 different subjects was used. Genome-wide SNP genotypes for about 65% of the roughly 670 donors were used in a later genetic analysis, which treated that subset as a discovery cohort. The number of donors typed differed by locus, with 629-630 for A, B, C, DRB1 and DQB1, around 560 for DQA1, approximately 570 for DPA1, and some 450 for DPB1. Overall study outcomes, separate from this receptor: In vitro tests confirmed that a few of the cytomegalovirus-associated TCR beta chains recognize cytomegalovirus antigens. The classifier was reported to diagnose cytomegalovirus status with high specificity and sensitivity in both the original and validation cohorts. According to a later analysis, parvovirus B19, influenza, CMV and Epstein-Barr virus appeared linked to several top co-occurrence clusters. In a later analysis, the rate of TCR association differed among HLA loci, with DRB1 alleles having the most associated TCRs and HLA-C alleles having the fewest. The presence/absence analyses assumed that sequencing depth was roughly uniform across donors, and that assumption may not be true. In a later analysis, around 17,000 TCR beta sequences were associated with specific HLA alleles at a false discovery rate of 0.05. In the study, some 160 TCR beta chains were listed as associated with cytomegalovirus. Because HLA typing was unavailable for some donors at each locus, only the typed subset was used in association tests. Immune exposure information for the cohort was limited to CMV serostatus. A later genetic analysis reported fewer N-insertions in productive TCRs among donors in an Asian-associated ancestry cluster than the 666-donor mean. A further reported finding was that TCR beta sequences accurately predicted the HLA-A and HLA-B alleles for most subjects in the first cohort. Because counts were too low, approximately 18 rarely observed V segments, including chromosome 9 orphons, were excluded from the earlier analysis of around 640 of the donors. Correlated functional status among segregating V segments might be attributable to linkage disequilibrium, but an unknown experimental factor could not be ruled out. Some IMGT-functional V segments, including TRBV6-2 and TRBV6-3, could not be told apart with the 87-base-pair reads, so those segments were excluded. Most TCR sequences were observed very rarely across donors, whereas some public TCRs were present in many individuals. A later analysis found that HLA-associated TCR beta chains were more clonally expanded and had lower generation probabilities than equally common non-associated chains. A cluster of highly shared sequence variants was judged likely to represent a technical artifact of the sequencing pipeline. In this cohort, only TCR beta chains were sequenced, and detectable features were limited by the absence of alpha or paired-chain data. The authors suggested that the approach could potentially be generalized to other disease states and immunological phenotypes. Assigning TCR associations to individual alleles was difficult when HLA alleles, especially DR and DQ, strongly co-occurred. Most CMV-associated TCR beta chains appeared to be HLA-restricted in a later analysis, and the HLA associations seemed to be driven largely by CMV exposure. An earlier analysis of approximately 600 of the donors showed that most TCR beta V segments appeared in productive rearrangements either about 90% or about 30% of the time, which broadly matched IMGT annotations. In a later genetic analysis, a missense DCLRE1C variant was associated with V-gene and J-gene trimming of TCR beta chains, and the association was replicated in an independent cohort.

The cohort was made up of around 720 healthy bone marrow donors. Cohort members were all nominally healthy when sampled, although unrecorded immune exposures were likely present. The donor was CMV seronegative and was included in the group of a few hundred seronegative cohort members. A peripheral blood sample was provided by each donor, and peripheral blood mononuclear cells were used for TCR beta sequencing. The Qiagen DNeasy Blood Extraction Kit was used to extract genomic DNA from the blood cell samples. Trimming removed 8 bases from V and 0 bases from J, leaving 19 bases between the germline ends. The CDR3 numbers 16 residues from cysteine through phenylalanine. Kept here is only the CDR3 DNA, which spans 48 bases and is read in frame from base 1. The germline V gene (reference sequence) provides CDR1 MNHNY and CDR2 SVGAGI. The library was obtained by the immunoSEQ multiplex PCR assay. A mixture of 60 forward primers for TCR Vbeta segments and 13 reverse primers for TCR Jbeta segments was used in the multiplex PCR. The CDR3 region of rearranged TCR beta genes was amplified from genomic DNA by a multiplex PCR assay. The Illumina HiSeq System was used to sequence the amplified TCR beta libraries as 87-base-pair reads. On the authors' methods: In a later analysis, some 80 million unique TCR beta chains were counted across the approximately 620 repertoires, and roughly 11 million of these chains were shared by at least two donors. Raw reads were error-corrected and collapsed into unique sequences with a nearest-neighbor algorithm that merged closely related sequences to remove PCR and sequencing errors. V, D and J gene segments were assigned by aligning CDR3 sequences to IMGT reference sequences. For a sequence to be retained, a match of at least six nucleotides was required to both a V gene segment and a J gene segment. A rearrangement was called productive if the CDR3 had no stop codons and remained in frame with V and J, and every other rearrangement was called non-productive. Following IMGT convention, CDR3 was defined as the stretch from the second conserved V-encoded cysteine to the conserved J-encoded phenylalanine. Sequences without an unambiguous match to a single V gene segment were excluded from the earlier analysis of several hundred of the donors. An earlier analysis of approximately 590 of the donors classified V segments as functional when productive rearrangements were above 56.7% and as segregating when the standard deviation between donors was above 5%. A statistical classification framework was built for diagnosing cytomegalovirus status from the catalog of TCR beta chain sequences. In a later analysis, V and J genes were assigned by comparing TCR nucleotide sequences against IMGT/GENE-DB human TR gene sequences. A later analysis assigned CDR3 sequences and most-parsimonious VDJ recombination scenarios with the TCRdist pipeline. In a later analysis, each TCR beta chain was defined by its CDR3 amino acid sequence together with its V-gene family, and reads without a unique V-gene family were excluded. To address suspected cross-contamination and a sequencing artifact, a later analysis removed some 620 highly shared, low-generation-probability nucleotide sequences. In a later analysis, a clonal expansion index for each public chain was calculated from normalized within-repertoire ranks of inferred template counts. In a later analysis, generation probabilities were computed with a VDJ recombination model fitted to out-of-frame rearrangements, and the resulting probabilities were checked against IGoR. Hypergeometric tests were used in a later analysis to score TCR-TCR, TCR-HLA and TCR-CMV co-occurrence, with a repertoire-size bias correction applied to the TCR pairs. To estimate false discovery rates, a later analysis permuted the HLA or CMV assignments 20 times. A later analysis grouped co-occurring TCRs with DBSCAN, adding TCRdist sequence similarity when clustering within HLA-allele-positive subsets. Repertoires with fewer than 30,000 or more than 120,000 public chains were left out of co-occurrence clustering, as were four to six repertoires with anomalous nucleotide sharing. Sourced from immuneACCESS, this table was stored by TCRdb with only in-frame sequences that have V and J called. A share of the clones is absent; for the studies checked, an unresolved V gene accounts for under half, and the remainder has no known explanation. That table is the source of V, J and clone size, and D and trimming were worked out from the DNA. The sample yields 100,000 to 150,000 clones; around three quarters were counted once. Of the sample, 4.5% to 5.5% falls within the top ten clones.

This sequence was found in a man aged 30-40 years in good health and CMV-seronegative. Material: PBMCs. The chain is assembled from TRBV6-6 and TRBJ1-1; TRBD1 is perhaps the D gene, given 6 matching bases. The DNA reads TGTGCCAGCTCGGTCAAGGGGGGGAGACTGAACACTGAAGCTTTCTTT. This yields the protein CASSVKGGRLNTEAFF.